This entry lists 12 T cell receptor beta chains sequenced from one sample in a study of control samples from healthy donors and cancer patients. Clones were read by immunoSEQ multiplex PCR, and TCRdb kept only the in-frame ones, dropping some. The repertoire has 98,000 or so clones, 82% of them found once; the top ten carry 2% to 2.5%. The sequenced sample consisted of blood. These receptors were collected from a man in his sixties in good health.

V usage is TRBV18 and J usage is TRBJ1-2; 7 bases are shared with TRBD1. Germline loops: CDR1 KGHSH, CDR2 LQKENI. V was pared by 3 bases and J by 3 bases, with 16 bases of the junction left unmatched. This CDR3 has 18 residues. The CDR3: CASSPGIDRARPDYGYTF. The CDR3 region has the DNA TGTGCCAGCTCACCGGGTATAGACAGGGCGAGACCGGACTATGGCTACACCTTC.

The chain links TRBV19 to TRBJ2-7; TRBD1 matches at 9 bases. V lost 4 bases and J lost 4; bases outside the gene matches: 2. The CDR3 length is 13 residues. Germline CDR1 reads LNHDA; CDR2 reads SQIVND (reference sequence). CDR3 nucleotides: TGTGCCAGTAGTAACGGACAGGGGTACGAGCAGTACTTC. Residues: CASSNGQGYEQYF.

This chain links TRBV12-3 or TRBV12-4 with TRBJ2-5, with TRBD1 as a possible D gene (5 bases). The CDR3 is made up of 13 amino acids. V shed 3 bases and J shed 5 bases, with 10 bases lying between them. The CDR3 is CASSLGLRETQYF. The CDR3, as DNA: TGTGCCAGCAGTTTGGGGCTCCGGGAGACCCAGTACTTC.

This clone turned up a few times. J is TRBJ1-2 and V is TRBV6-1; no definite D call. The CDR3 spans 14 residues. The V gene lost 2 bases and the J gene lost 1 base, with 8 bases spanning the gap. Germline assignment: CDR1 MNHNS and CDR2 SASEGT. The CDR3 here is CASSEYGYNYGYTF. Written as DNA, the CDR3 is TGTGCCAGCAGTGAATATGGCTATAACTATGGCTACACCTTC.

CDR3 DNA sequence: TGTGCCAGCAGTTCGGGACTGATGGCGCAGTACTTC. It encodes CASSSGLMAQYF. This sequence joins TRBV6-5 and TRBJ2-7, with D possibly being TRBD2 (6 bases). The CDR3 has 12 amino acids. Deletions cut 4 bases from V and 9 bases from J, with 13 bases between. The germline V gene encodes CDR1 MNHEY and CDR2 SVGAGI.

The CDR3 sequence: CASSLSGVGPETQYF. CDR3 coding DNA: TGTGCCAGCAGTTTATCGGGAGTAGGGCCAGAGACCCAGTACTTC. This chain uses TRBV27 with TRBJ2-5, with D perhaps matching TRBD2 (5 bases). Per the germline V gene, CDR1 is MNHEY and CDR2 is SMNVEV (reference sequence). CDR3 length: 15 residues. V was clipped by 0 bases and J by 4 bases, with 12 bases between them.

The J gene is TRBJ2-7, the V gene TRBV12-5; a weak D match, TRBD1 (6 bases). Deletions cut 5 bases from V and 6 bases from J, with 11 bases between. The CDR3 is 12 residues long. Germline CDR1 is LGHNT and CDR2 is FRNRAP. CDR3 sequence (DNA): TGTGCTAGTGGTACAGGGATAGGCGAGCAGTACTTC. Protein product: CASGTGIGEQYF.

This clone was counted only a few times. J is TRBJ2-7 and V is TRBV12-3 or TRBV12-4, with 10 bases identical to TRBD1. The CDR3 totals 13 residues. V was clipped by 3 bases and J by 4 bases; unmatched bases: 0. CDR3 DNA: TGTGCCAGCAGTTTGGGACAGGGGTACGAGCAGTACTTC. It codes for CASSLGQGYEQYF.

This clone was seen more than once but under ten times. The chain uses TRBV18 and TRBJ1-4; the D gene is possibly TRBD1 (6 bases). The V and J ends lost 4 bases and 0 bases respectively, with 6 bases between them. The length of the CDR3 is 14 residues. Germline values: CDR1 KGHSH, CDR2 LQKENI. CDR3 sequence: CASSQGATNEKLFF. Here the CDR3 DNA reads TGTGCCAGCTCACAGGGGGCAACTAATGAAAAACTGTTTTTT.

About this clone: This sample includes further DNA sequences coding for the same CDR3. DNA for the CDR3: TGTGCCAGCAGTTCTACCTTAAATGAAAAACTGTTTTTT. Translated: CASSSTLNEKLFF. This chain connects TRBV6-5 to TRBJ1-4; D not certain. Between the trimmed V and J ends, which lost 4 bases and 5 bases, there was a span of 8 bases. This CDR3 has 13 amino acids. Germline CDR1 and CDR2: MNHEY and SVGAGI.

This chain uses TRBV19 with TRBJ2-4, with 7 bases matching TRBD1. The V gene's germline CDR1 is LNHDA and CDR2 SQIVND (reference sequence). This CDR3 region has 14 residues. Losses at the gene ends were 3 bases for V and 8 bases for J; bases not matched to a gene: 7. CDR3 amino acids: CASSMQGGRDIQYF. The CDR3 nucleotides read TGTGCCAGTAGTATGCAAGGGGGCAGAGACATTCAGTACTTC.

As DNA, the CDR3 is TGTGCCAGCAGCGCGACGACAGGAGGGGATGGCTACACCTTC. It translates to CASSATTGGDGYTF. This chain uses TRBV9 with TRBJ1-2; possible D gene TRBD1, 6 bases. CDR1 is SGDLS and CDR2 is YYNGEE in the germline V gene. V lost 3 bases to trimming and J lost 6 bases, with 15 bases between them. CDR3 length: 14 amino acids. Complete variable domain (other parts from reference TRBV9 and TRBJ1-2): DSGVTQTPKHLITATGQRVTLRCSPRSGDLSVYWYQQSLDQGLQFLIQYYNGEERAKGNILERFSAQQFPDLHSELNLSSLELGDSALYFCASSATTGGDGYTFGSGTRLTVV.